This TCR beta chain was sequenced during a study of Ad26.COV2.S vaccination and SARS-CoV-2 variants (dated by TCRdb to 2020 to 2023). In terms of the full investigation: TCRbeta repertoire sequencing was used to assess the specificity and breadth of SARS-CoV-2-reactive T cell receptors after Ad26.COV2.S vaccination. A total of 32 samples were included in the TCR-sequenced set, comprising some 20 Ad26.COV2.S vaccine recipients, 5 placebo recipients and 8 SARS-CoV-2 convalescent individuals. Findings and caveats that apply to the study as a whole: Substantial breadth of spike-specific CD8+ and CD4+ T cell responses was reported after vaccination. Higher spike-specific TCR breadth was observed in Ad26.COV2.S recipients than in placebo recipients (P = 0.0014). Vaccine and placebo recipients had similar non-spike TCR breadth, a finding consistent with the vaccine containing only spike. According to the authors, total T cell responses may have been underestimated by the TCR breadth and depth analyses.

The immunoSEQ Assay was the method used to sequence TCRbeta CDR3 regions. After extraction, genomic DNA underwent amplification by bias-controlled multiplex PCR, followed by high-throughput sequencing. Turning to the authors' computational methods: Collapsing and filtering of sequences were performed to quantify the absolute abundance of each unique TCRbeta CDR3 region. Usable DNA was measured by amplifying reference genes present in all nucleated cells, and TCRbeta template counts were normalized to that usable DNA to estimate T cell fraction. Repertoire TCRs were annotated as SARS-CoV-2-specific when V gene, CDR3 amino acid sequence and J gene were exactly matched to a known reactive TCR set. MIRA supplied the reference SARS-CoV-2 TCR set, which was filtered for enrichment in COVID-19-positive ImmuneCODE repertoires so that public or cross-reactive TCRs were removed. Using the MIRA antigens, annotated TCRs were further analysed by specific ORF or by position within an ORF. Depth was the summed frequency of annotated unique rearrangements, while breadth was defined as annotated unique rearrangements over total unique productive rearrangements. Two-sided Wilcoxon rank-sum tests were used to compare TCR breadth between groups. TCRdb obtained this table from immuneACCESS and retained in-frame rearrangements with V and J assigned. These tables miss some clones; where compared with another copy, unresolved V genes account for less than half of the shortfall, and the remainder is unexplained. V and J calls and clone size are copied from that table; D and trimming were computed from the DNA. The sample table records roughly 140,000 clones; roughly 89% of these occur just once. The ten largest account for 5% of the sample.

The sample's time point label is to be understood as: individuals recovered from natural SARS-CoV-2 infection. Germline trimming: 8 bases from V, 6 bases from J; junction bases outside gene matches: 17. Sequences LNHDA (CDR1) and SQIVND (CDR2) are obtained from the germline V gene (reference sequence). The CDR3 runs 17 amino acids, cysteine and phenylalanine included. Left in the record is the CDR3 DNA by itself, 51 bases read in frame from the first base. As concerns this clone: Its antigen has not been determined. Base qualities are not provided; no much larger clone lies one nucleotide away.

The clonotype was recovered from a human donor who had recovered from COVID-19. The chain links TRBV19 with TRBJ1-5; the central 9 bases match TRBD1. Specimen: peripheral blood, collected after recovery from COVID-19. The base sequence is TGTGCCAGTTCACCCGGGACAGGGAGTAGTCGGGGTCAGCCCCAGCATTTT. Translated, it reads CASSPGTGSSRGQPQHF.